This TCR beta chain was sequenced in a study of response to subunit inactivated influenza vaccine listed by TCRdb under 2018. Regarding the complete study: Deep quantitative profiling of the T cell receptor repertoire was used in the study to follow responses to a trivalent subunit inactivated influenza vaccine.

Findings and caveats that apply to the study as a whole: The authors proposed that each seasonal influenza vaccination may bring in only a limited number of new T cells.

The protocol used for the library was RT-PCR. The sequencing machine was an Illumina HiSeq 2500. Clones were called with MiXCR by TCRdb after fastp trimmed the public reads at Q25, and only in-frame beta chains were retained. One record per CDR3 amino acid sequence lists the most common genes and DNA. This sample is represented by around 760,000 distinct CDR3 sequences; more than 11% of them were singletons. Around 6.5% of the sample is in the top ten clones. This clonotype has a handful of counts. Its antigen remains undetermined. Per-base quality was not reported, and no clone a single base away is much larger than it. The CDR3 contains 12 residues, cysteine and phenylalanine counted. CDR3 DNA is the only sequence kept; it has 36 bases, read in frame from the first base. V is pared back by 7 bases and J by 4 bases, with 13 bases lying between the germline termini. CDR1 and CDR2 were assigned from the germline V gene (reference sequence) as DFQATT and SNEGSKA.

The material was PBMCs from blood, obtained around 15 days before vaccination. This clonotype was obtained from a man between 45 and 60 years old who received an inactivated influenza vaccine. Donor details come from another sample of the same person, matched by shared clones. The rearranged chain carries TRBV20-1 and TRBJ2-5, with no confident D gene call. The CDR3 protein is CSGLGWAETQYF. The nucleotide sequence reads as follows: TGCAGTGGGCTTGGTTGGGCAGAGACCCAGTACTTC.